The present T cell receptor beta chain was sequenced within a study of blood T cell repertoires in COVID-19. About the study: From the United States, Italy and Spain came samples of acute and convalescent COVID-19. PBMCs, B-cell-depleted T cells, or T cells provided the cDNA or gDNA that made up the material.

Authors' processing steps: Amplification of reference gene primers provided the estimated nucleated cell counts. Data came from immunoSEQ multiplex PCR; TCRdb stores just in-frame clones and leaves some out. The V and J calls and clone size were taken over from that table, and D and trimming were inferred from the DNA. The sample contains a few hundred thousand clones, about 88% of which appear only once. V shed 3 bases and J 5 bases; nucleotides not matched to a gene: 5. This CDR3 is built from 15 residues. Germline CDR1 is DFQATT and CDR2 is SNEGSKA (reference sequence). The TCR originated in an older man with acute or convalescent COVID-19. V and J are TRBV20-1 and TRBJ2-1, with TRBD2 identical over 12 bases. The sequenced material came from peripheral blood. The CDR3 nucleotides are TGCAGTGCTAGTAGACTAGCGGGAGACAACAATGAGCAGTTCTTC. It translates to CSASRLAGDNNEQFF.